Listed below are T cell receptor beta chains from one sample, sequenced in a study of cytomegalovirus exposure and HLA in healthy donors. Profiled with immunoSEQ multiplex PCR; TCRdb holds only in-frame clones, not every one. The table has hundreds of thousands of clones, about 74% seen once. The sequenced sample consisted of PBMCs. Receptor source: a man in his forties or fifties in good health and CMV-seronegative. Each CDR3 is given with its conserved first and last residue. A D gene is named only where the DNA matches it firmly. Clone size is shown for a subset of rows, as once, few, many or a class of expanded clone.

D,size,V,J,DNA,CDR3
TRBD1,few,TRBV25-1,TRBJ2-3,TGTGCCAGCAGAAGAGGACAGGGGGTGTCCTTGGATACGCAGTATTTT,CASRRGQGVSLDTQYF
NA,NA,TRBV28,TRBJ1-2,TGTGCCAGCATCACCCTGGGGGGGGTGGTAGGGAGCTATGGCTACACCTTC,CASITLGGVVGSYGYTF
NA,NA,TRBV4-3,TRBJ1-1,TGCGCCAGCAGCCAACAGGACAGAATAAACACTGAAGCTTTCTTT,CASSQQDRINTEAFF
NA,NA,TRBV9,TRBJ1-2,TGTGCCAGCAGCGGGGAGGGGGACCTAATTAGCTACACCTTC,CASSGEGDLISYTF
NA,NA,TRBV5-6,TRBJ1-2,TGTGCCAGCAGAGCGGGGGGGCGTCCCTATGGCTACACCTTC,CASRAGGRPYGYTF
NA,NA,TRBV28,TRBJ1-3,TGTGCCAGCAGTTTACGCGGGGATCGTGAAAACACCATATATTTT,CASSLRGDRENTIYF
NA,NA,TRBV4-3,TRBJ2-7,TGCGCCAGCAGCCAAGGGGCCGGGGCGGGGTGGGAGCAGTACTTC,CASSQGAGAGWEQYF
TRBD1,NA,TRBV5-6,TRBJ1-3,TGTGCCAGCAGAAAGGACAGGGCTGGAAACACCATATATTTT,CASRKDRAGNTIYF
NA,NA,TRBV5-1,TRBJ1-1,TGCGCCAGCAGCCAAGCCGGGCCGGGGGACGCTGAAGCTTTCTTT,CASSQAGPGDAEAFF
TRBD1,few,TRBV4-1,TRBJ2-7,TGCGCCAGCAGTCGGACAGGGGGCAGGGACGAGCAGTACTTC,CASSRTGGRDEQYF
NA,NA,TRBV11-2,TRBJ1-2,TGTGCCAGCAGATCTCACGCAGGCTATGGCTACACCTTC,CASRSHAGYGYTF
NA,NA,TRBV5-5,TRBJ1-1,TGTGCCAGCAGCTCCCCTAACACTGAAGCTTTCTTT,CASSSPNTEAFF
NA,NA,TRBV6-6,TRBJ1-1,TGTGCCAGCAGTTACCAGGGGCCAACTGAAGCTTTCTTT,CASSYQGPTEAFF
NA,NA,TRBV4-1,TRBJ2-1,TGCGCCAGCAGCCAAGGGGCAGGCTCCTACAATGAGCAGTTCTTC,CASSQGAGSYNEQFF
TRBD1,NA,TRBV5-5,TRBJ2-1,TGTGCCAGCAGCCTTAGACAGGGGTCTGCTAATGAGCAGTTCTTC,CASSLRQGSANEQFF
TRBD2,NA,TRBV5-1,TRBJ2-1,TGCGCCAGCAGCTTGGCAGTAGCGGGATTAAATGAGCAGTTCTTC,CASSLAVAGLNEQFF
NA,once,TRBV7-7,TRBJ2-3,TGTGCCAGCAGCCCCGACGGGGGGCCTCAAGATACGCAGTATTTT,CASSPDGGPQDTQYF
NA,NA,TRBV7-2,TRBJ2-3,TGTGCCAGCAGCTTAGCGACAGTCAGAGGAGATACGCAGTATTTT,CASSLATVRGDTQYF
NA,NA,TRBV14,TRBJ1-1,TGTGCCAGCAGCCAAGAACCATCCGGGGGTGAAGCTTTCTTT,CASSQEPSGGEAFF
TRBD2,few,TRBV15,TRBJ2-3,TGTGCCACCAGCGGATCTAGCGGGGGGGCCACAGATACGCAGTATTTT,CATSGSSGGATDTQYF
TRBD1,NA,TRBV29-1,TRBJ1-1,TGCAGCGCTGGACAGGATGGCCCTGAAGCTTTCTTT,CSAGQDGPEAFF
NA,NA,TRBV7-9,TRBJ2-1,TGTGCCAGCAGCGCCCGCGGGACTGTTTACAATGAGCAGTTCTTC,CASSARGTVYNEQFF
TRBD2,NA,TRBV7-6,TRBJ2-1,TGTGCCAGCAGTCAAACTTCGGGGGGCTCCTACAATGAGCAGTTCTTC,CASSQTSGGSYNEQFF
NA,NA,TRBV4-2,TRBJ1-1,TGTGCCAGCAGCCAAGAGGCGGGGAGTTTCACTGAAGCTTTCTTT,CASSQEAGSFTEAFF
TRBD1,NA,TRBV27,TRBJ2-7,TGTGCCAGCAGTCCCGGGACAGTCTACCCCCCCCACTTC,CASSPGTVYPPHF
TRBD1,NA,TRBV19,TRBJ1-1,TGTGCCAGTAGGACAGGGTACACTGAAGCTTTCTTT,CASRTGYTEAFF
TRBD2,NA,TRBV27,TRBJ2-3,TGTGCCAGCAGTTTTCGGCTAGCGGGGATCACAGATACGCAGTATTTT,CASSFRLAGITDTQYF
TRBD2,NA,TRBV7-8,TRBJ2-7,TGTGCCAGCAGTTTCGTGGCTAGCGGATTGCGGGAGCAGTACTTC,CASSFVASGLREQYF
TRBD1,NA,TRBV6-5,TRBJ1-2,TGTGCCAGCAGTTACTCGGGGACAGGGTTAAGTGGCTACACCTTC,CASSYSGTGLSGYTF
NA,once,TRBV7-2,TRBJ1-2,TGTGCCAGCAGCTTAGCGGACAGACCCACCTATGGCTACACCTTC,CASSLADRPTYGYTF
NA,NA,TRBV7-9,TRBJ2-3,TGTGCCAGCAGCGCGCAGGGAACAGATACGCAGTATTTT,CASSAQGTDTQYF
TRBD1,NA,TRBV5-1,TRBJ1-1,TGCGCCAGCAACCGGGACAGGGGAACGAACACTGAAGCTTTCTTT,CASNRDRGTNTEAFF
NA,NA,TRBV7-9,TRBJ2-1,TGTTCCAGCAGCCCCCCCCTCGTGCGCCGCTCCTACAATGAGCAGTTCTTC,CSSSPPLVRRSYNEQFF
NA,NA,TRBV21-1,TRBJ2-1,TGTGCCAGCAGCAAAGCGCTACCTAGCTCCTACAATGAGCAGTTCTTC,CASSKALPSSYNEQFF
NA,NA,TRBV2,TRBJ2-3,TGTGCCAGCAGTGATTCTCCGCGTACGCAGTATTTT,CASSDSPRTQYF
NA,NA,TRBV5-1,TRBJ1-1,TGCGCCAGCAGCTACCAAAACCCCTCCGGAGCTTTCTTT,CASSYQNPSGAFF
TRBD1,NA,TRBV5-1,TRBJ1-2,TGCGCCAGCAGCTTCGAGGGGGCTACGGGCTACACCTTC,CASSFEGATGYTF
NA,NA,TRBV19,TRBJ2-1,TGTGCCAGTAGCCCGAGACAGGCGATCTCCTACAATGAGCAGTTCTTC,CASSPRQAISYNEQFF
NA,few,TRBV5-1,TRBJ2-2,TGCGCCAGCAGCTTAGAGGGGGGGCGTACCGGGGAGCTGTTTTTT,CASSLEGGRTGELFF
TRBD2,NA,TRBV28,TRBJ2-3,TGTGCCAGCAGCCCAGCGGGAGGGTTCACAGATACGCAGTATTTT,CASSPAGGFTDTQYF
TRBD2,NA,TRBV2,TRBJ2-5,TGTGCCAGCAGTGGGGTAGCGGGGGATCGGCAGGAGACCCAGTACTTC,CASSGVAGDRQETQYF
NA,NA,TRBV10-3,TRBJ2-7,TGTGCCATCAGTGACAGGGGAAGGTCCTCGTACTTC,CAISDRGRSSYF
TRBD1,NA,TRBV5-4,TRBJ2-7,TGTGCCAGCAGCTTGGAGCTAGGGGGCGGCTACGAGCAGTACTTC,CASSLELGGGYEQYF
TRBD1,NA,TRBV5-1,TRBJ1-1,TGCGCCAGCAGCTCTCGGACAGGGGCGAACACTGAAGCTTTCTTT,CASSSRTGANTEAFF
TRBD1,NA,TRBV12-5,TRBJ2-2,TGTGCTAGTGGTTTGGTACTTTCGTGCACTCAAGGGGGCGCAGGCGGGGAGCTGTTTTTT,CASGLVLSCTQGGAGGELFF
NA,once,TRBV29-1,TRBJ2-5,TGCAGCGTTGAAGGGGGACACTACCAAGAGACCCAGTACTTC,CSVEGGHYQETQYF
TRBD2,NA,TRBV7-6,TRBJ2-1,TGTGCCAGCAGCGTAACGGGACTAGCGGGGTCCAATGAGCAGTTCTTC,CASSVTGLAGSNEQFF
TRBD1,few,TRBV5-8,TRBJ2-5,TGTGCCAGCACCCCCAGGGACAGACAAGAGACCCAGTACTTC,CASTPRDRQETQYF
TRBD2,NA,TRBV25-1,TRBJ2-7,TGTGCCAGCAGTGTAGCGGGAGGTACCTACGAGCAGTACTTC,CASSVAGGTYEQYF
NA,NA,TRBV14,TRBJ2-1,TGTGCCAGCAGCCAACTACACAATGAGCAGTTCTTC,CASSQLHNEQFF